Below, one T cell receptor beta chain is given with its context. The clone's antigen remains unknown. No base qualities exist here, and no much larger clone lies one base off it. Sequences KGHDR (CDR1) and SFDVKD (CDR2) are obtained from the germline V gene. The CDR3 goes from the cysteine to the phenylalanine over 15 residues. The kept DNA is CDR3 alone, 45 bases in frame from the first base. Unmatched junction bases come to 11, with V trimmed by 5 bases and J by 8 bases. The record originates from a study of control samples from healthy donors and cancer patients (TCRdb year 2020). Library preparation used the immunoSEQ multiplex PCR assay. In its TCRdb copy, this immuneACCESS table keeps in-frame sequences only and misses some clones. Where compared with another copy, unresolved V genes explain less than half of these, and the others have no known cause. This sample holds some 97,000 clones; about 90% were observed only once. The top ten constitute over 15% of the sample.

Sequencing was done on a sample of blood. The chain couples TRBV24-1 to TRBJ1-2; 9 middle bases align to TRBD1. The sequence was obtained from a woman aged 45-59 years in good health. The CDR3 here reads CATSATPGQGNGYTF. The DNA sequence reads TGTGCCACCAGTGCGACCCCGGGACAGGGTAACGGCTACACCTTC.